The 21 T cell receptor beta chains in this list originate from one sample, sequenced in a study of cytomegalovirus exposure and HLA in healthy donors. PCR employed 60 Vbeta and 13 Jbeta primers. Clones were sequenced by immunoSEQ multiplex PCR, and TCRdb holds only the in-frame ones, with some missing. The table shows about 62,000 clones, with roughly 80% occurring only once. The specimen was PBMCs. The receptors here all came from a woman in her twenties or thirties in good health and CMV-seronegative.

The chain joins TRBV5-4 to TRBJ2-3, with 11 bases fitting TRBD2. The V segment lost 4 bases and the J segment 3 bases; nucleotides outside the gene matches: 4. CDR1 and CDR2 from the germline V gene are SGHNT and YYREEE (reference sequence). This CDR3 has 15 residues. CDR3 residues: CASSQGLAVTDTQYF. The CDR3 DNA follows: TGTGCCAGCAGCCAGGGACTAGCGGTAACAGATACGCAGTATTTT. Full variable domain (remainder filled in from reference TRBV5-4 and TRBJ2-3): ETGVTQSPTHLIKTRGQQVTLRCSSQSGHNTVSWYQQALGQGPQFIFQYYREEENGRGNFPPRFSGLQFPNYSSELNVNALELDDSALYLCASSQGLAVTDTQYFGPGTRLTVL.

The chain carries TRBV25-1 and TRBJ1-2; 7 bases line up with TRBD1. The junction had 7 bases not matched to a gene; V was cut back by 3 bases and J by 6 bases. CDR1 is MGHDK and CDR2 is SYGVNS in the germline V gene. The CDR3 has 14 residues. The CDR3 DNA follows: TGTGCCAGCAGTGACCCCGGGACAGAGAATGGCTACACCTTC. Its translation is CASSDPGTENGYTF.

About this clone: Other DNA sequences in this specimen translate into the identical CDR3. The genes are TRBV6-1 and TRBJ1-1, with D possibly matching TRBD1 (5 bases). V lost 6 bases, J lost 5 bases, and 13 bases lay in between. The CDR3 is made up of 13 amino acids. Looked up from germline, CDR1 is MNHNS and CDR2 is SASEGT. CDR3 bases: TGTGCCAGCAGCGGCCCACAGGTTACTGAAGCTTTCTTT. Translation gives CASSGPQVTEAFF.

The chain joins TRBV11-2 to TRBJ2-7, with 7 bases fitting TRBD1. Per germline, CDR1 SGHAT and CDR2 FQNNGV. V shed 5 bases, J shed 7 bases, and the junction held 5 bases outside the gene matches. The CDR3 covers 12 residues. The CDR3 coding sequence is TGTGCCAGCAGCCTAACAGGGGCAGAGCAGTACTTC. This translates into CASSLTGAEQYF.

The V gene is TRBV19, the J gene TRBJ2-7; 8 bases map to TRBD1. V shed 1 base, J shed 3 bases, and the junction held 5 bases outside the gene matches. The CDR3 extends over 15 amino acids. Germline V CDR1 and CDR2: LNHDA, SQIVND (reference sequence). The CDR3 DNA is TGTGCCAGTAGTATAGCCCCAGGGGGCAACTACGAGCAGTACTTC. It encodes CASSIAPGGNYEQYF.

The chain recombines TRBV19 with TRBJ1-2, with TRBD1 identical over 8 bases. From germline, CDR1 is LNHDA and CDR2 SQIVND (reference sequence). Trimming at V came to 3 bases and at J to 0 bases, leaving 6 bases not matched to a gene. This CDR3 region has 16 residues. In DNA form, the CDR3 reads TGTGCCAGTAGTATTAATCAGGGGGCCGCTAACTATGGCTACACCTTC. It encodes CASSINQGAANYGYTF.

The chain combines TRBV9 with TRBJ1-1; TRBD1 matches 9 bases. The germline gives CDR1 SGDLS, CDR2 YYNGEE. J was trimmed by 1 base and V by 1 base; bases with no gene match: 2. This CDR3 spans 15 amino acids. The CDR3 DNA sequence: TGTGCCAGCAGCGTAACGGACAGGGGGAACACTGAAGCTTTCTTT. Translating gives CASSVTDRGNTEAFF.

The chain uses TRBV7-2 and TRBJ1-4; a weak D match, TRBD1 (5 bases). The CDR3 consists of 15 residues. Trimming took off 0 bases at V and 5 bases at J, with 10 bases between the two ends. Germline V CDR1 and CDR2: SGHTA, FQGNSA. Written as DNA, the CDR3 is TGTGCCAGCAGCTTAGCAGGGGCTGGAAATGAAAAACTGTTTTTT. Encoded protein: CASSLAGAGNEKLFF.

The gene calls are TRBV9 and TRBJ1-1; TRBD1 agrees at 7 bases. This CDR3 is 15 amino acids long. V shed 0 bases and J 1 base; nucleotides not matched to a gene: 3. Germline CDR1 reads SGDLS; CDR2 reads YYNGEE. CDR3 nucleotide sequence: TGTGCCAGCAGCGTAGCGGACAGGTCGAACACTGAAGCTTTCTTT. This gives the protein CASSVADRSNTEAFF.

This clone showed up just once. The same CDR3 arises from other DNA sequences in this sample as well. The chain combines TRBV9 with TRBJ2-2, with 7 bases identical to TRBD1. Germline V CDR1 and CDR2: SGDLS, YYNGEE. The V gene end was trimmed by 0 bases and the J gene end by 1 base; junction bases not matched to a gene: 6. The CDR3 extends over 17 amino acids. The CDR3, as DNA: TGTGCCAGCAGCGTAGCAGGGTCAGGGGGGAACACCGGGGAGCTGTTTTTT. This encodes CASSVAGSGGNTGELFF.

The chain carries TRBV19 and TRBJ2-5, with D maybe TRBD1 (7 bases). This CDR3 is 15 amino acids long. Germline V CDR1 and CDR2: LNHDA, SQIVND (reference sequence). Deletions cut 6 bases from V and 5 bases from J, with 19 bases between. The CDR3 DNA reads as TGTGCCAGTAGAAAAGGCGCAGGGGGAGGTGAGACCCAGTACTTC. Translated, it gives CASRKGAGGGETQYF. Full variable domain (outside the CDR3, taken from reference TRBV19 and TRBJ2-5): DGGITQSPKYLFRKEGQNVTLSCEQNLNHDAMYWYRQDPGQGLRLIYYSQIVNDFQKGDIAEGYSVSREKKESFPLTVTSAQKNPTAFYLCASRKGAGGGETQYFGPGTRLLVL.

The chain combines TRBV10-1 with TRBJ2-1, with no clear D. V was cut by 0 bases and J by 11 bases, with 8 bases left in between. There are 12 residues in the CDR3. Per germline, CDR1 WNHNN and CDR2 SYGVQD (reference sequence). CDR3 sequence: CASSESILKQFF. Here the CDR3 DNA reads TGCGCCAGCAGTGAGTCAATCCTAAAGCAGTTCTTC.

This clone came up once. V and J are TRBV6-6 and TRBJ1-1, with 7 nucleotides matching TRBD1. Germline assignment: CDR1 MNHNY and CDR2 SVGAGI (reference sequence). J was trimmed by 6 bases and V by 4 bases; bases with no gene match: 8. The CDR3 runs 14 residues. CDR3 residues: CASSLNTGVSEAFF. In DNA, the CDR3 is TGTGCCAGCAGTTTAAATACAGGGGTTTCTGAAGCTTTCTTT.

The gene calls are TRBV6-6 and TRBJ2-1; perhaps TRBD1 as D (6 bases). Germline CDR1 reads MNHNY; CDR2 reads SVGAGI (reference sequence). The CDR3 totals 14 residues. V gave up 0 bases and J gave up 6 bases, with 9 bases separating them. The DNA of the CDR3 is TGTGCCAGCAGTTACTCGACCAGGGGCAATGAGCAGTTCTTC. It codes for CASSYSTRGNEQFF.

This chain links TRBV6-1 with TRBJ2-2; weak D call: TRBD1 (6 bases). The CDR3 runs 16 residues. Germline assignment: CDR1 MNHNS and CDR2 SASEGT. V was trimmed by 4 bases and J by 2 bases, leaving 14 bases between them. The DNA for the CDR3 is TGTGCCAGCAGTGCCATGGGACAAACCAACACCGGGGAGCTGTTTTTT. As protein: CASSAMGQTNTGELFF.

The CDR3 sequence: CASSLGIQGTIVVDTQYF. Here the CDR3 DNA reads TGTGCCAGCAGCTTAGGTATACAGGGGACGATAGTTGTAGATACGCAGTATTTT. The rearrangement uses TRBV13 and TRBJ2-3, with TRBD1 matching 7 bases. Per the germline V gene, CDR1 is PRHDT and CDR2 is FYEKMQ (reference sequence). The length of the CDR3 is 18 residues. V shed 0 bases and J 5 bases; nucleotides not matched to a gene: 14.

V and J are TRBV13 and TRBJ2-7; 7 positions match TRBD1. The CDR3 contains 14 residues. The germline gives CDR1 PRHDT, CDR2 FYEKMQ (reference sequence). With V trimmed by 3 bases and J by 5 bases, 7 bases remained unmatched. The CDR3 spells CASSLRQGRDEQYF. CDR3 coding DNA: TGTGCCAGCAGCTTGCGACAGGGCCGGGACGAGCAGTACTTC.

The V gene is TRBV5-1, the J gene TRBJ2-7, with TRBD1 identical over 8 bases. Losses at the gene ends were 6 bases for V and 4 bases for J; bases not matched to a gene: 9. CDR1 is SGHRS, CDR2 YFSETQ, per germline. This CDR3 is built from 14 residues. CDR3 in amino acids: CASTKQGERYEQYF. The CDR3 region has the DNA TGCGCCAGCACCAAACAGGGGGAGAGGTACGAGCAGTACTTC. Full variable domain (missing parts from reference TRBV5-1 and TRBJ2-7): KAGVTQTPRYLIKTRGQQVTLSCSPISGHRSVSWYQQTPGQGLQFLFEYFSETQRNKGNFPGRFSGRQFSNSRSEMNVSTLELGDSALYLCASTKQGERYEQYFGPGTRLTVT.

The chain has TRBV19 and TRBJ2-6, with a tentative D call TRBD1 (6 bases). Germline CDR1 and CDR2: LNHDA and SQIVND (reference sequence). The CDR3 runs to 17 residues. Deletions cut 9 bases from V and 3 bases from J, with 21 bases between. This chain's CDR3 is CASSNGWSGVGANVLTF. The CDR3 nucleotides are TGTGCCAGCTCAAACGGGTGGTCAGGGGTTGGGGCCAACGTCCTGACTTTC.

This clone was counted once. This rearrangement joins TRBV13 to TRBJ1-6, with D possibly TRBD1 on 5 matching bases. The CDR3 runs 16 residues. V was pared by 5 bases and J by 0 bases, with 11 bases between. Per the germline V gene, CDR1 is PRHDT and CDR2 is FYEKMQ (reference sequence). CDR3 amino acids: CASSPGGSSYNSPLHF. In DNA, the CDR3 is TGTGCCAGCAGCCCCGGGGGGAGCTCCTATAATTCACCCCTCCACTTT.

As DNA, the CDR3 is TGTGCCAGCAGTTCTCGGGGACAGCCTAACTATGGCTACACCTTC. It translates to CASSSRGQPNYGYTF. This chain links TRBV6-5 with TRBJ1-2; TRBD1 agrees at 7 bases. This CDR3 region has 15 residues. With 4 bases clipped from V and 0 bases from J, the junction kept 5 bases outside the gene matches. Germline CDR1 is MNHEY and CDR2 is SVGAGI.